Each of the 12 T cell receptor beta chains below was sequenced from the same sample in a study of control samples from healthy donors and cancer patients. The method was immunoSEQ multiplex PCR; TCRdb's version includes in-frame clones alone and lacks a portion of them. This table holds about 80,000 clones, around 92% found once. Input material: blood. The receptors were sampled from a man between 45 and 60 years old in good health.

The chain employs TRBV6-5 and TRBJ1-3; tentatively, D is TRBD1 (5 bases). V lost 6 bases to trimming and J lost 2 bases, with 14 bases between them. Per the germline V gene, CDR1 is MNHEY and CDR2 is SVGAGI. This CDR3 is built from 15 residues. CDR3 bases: TGTGCCAGCAGCCGGGGCTCCAATACTGGAAACACCATATATTTT. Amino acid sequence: CASSRGSNTGNTIYF.

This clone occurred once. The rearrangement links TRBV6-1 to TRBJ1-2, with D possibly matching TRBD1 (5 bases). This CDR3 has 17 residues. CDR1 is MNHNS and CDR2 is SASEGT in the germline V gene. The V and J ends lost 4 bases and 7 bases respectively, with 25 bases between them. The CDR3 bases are TGTGCCAGCAGTGGGGTCGATCGGGGGACCCCGGGTCGTGGCTACACCTTC. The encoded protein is CASSGVDRGTPGRGYTF.

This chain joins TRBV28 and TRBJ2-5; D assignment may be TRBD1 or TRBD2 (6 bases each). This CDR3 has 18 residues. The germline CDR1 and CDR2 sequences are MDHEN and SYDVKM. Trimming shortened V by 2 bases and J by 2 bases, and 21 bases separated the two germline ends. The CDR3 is CASSLPRGIGGRQETQYF. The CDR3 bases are TGTGCCAGCAGTTTACCCCGGGGAATCGGGGGCCGGCAAGAGACCCAGTACTTC.

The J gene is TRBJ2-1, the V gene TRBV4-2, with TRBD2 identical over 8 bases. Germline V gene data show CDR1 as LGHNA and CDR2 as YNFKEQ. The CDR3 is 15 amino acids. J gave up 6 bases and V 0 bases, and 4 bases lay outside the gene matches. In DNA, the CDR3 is TGTGCCAGCAGCCAAGAGGAAAGCGGGGGCAATGAGCAGTTCTTC. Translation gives CASSQEESGGNEQFF.

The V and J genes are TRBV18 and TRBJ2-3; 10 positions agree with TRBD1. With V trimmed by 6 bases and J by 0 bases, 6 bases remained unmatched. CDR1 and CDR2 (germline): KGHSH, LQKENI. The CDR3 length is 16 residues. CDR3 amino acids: CASSRQGAGSTDTQYF. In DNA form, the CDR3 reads TGTGCCAGCTCCCGACAGGGGGCAGGGAGCACAGATACGCAGTATTTT.

The CDR3 is CASSQPQGRPGANVLTF. The CDR3 nucleotides are TGTGCCAGCAGCCAACCACAGGGTAGACCTGGGGCCAACGTCCTGACTTTC. This chain connects TRBV3-1 (or the pseudogene TRBV3-2) to TRBJ2-6, with D tentatively TRBD1 (6 bases). The germline V gene encodes CDR1 LGHDT and CDR2 YNNKEL (reference sequence). The length of the CDR3 is 17 residues. V lost 2 bases and J 2 bases, leaving 13 bases between the germline ends.

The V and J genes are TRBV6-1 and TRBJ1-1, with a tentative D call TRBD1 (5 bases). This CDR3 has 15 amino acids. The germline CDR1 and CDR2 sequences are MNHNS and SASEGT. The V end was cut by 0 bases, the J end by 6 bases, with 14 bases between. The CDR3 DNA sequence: TGTGCCAGCAGTGAAGCACACCAGGGCCTATCTGAAGCTTTCTTT. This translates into CASSEAHQGLSEAFF.

The CDR3 protein is CASSEGQGLRETQYF. CDR3 in DNA: TGTGCCAGTAGTGAGGGACAGGGCCTGCGAGAGACCCAGTACTTC. The rearrangement links TRBV19 to TRBJ2-5; 9 positions agree with TRBD1. The CDR3 extends over 15 amino acids. CDR1 LNHDA and CDR2 SQIVND come from the germline V gene (reference sequence). The junction had 8 bases not matched to a gene; V was cut back by 5 bases and J by 4 bases.

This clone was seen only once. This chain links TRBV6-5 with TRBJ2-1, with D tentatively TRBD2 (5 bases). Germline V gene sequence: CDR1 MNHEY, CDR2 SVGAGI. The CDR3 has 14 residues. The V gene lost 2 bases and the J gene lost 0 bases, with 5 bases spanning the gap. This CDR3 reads CASSYLASYNEQFF. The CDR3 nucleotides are TGTGCCAGCAGTTACCTAGCCTCCTACAATGAGCAGTTCTTC.

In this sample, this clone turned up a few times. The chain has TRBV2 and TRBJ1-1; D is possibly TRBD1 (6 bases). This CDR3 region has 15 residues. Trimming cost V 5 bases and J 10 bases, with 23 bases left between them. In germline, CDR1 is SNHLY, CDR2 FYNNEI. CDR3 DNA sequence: TGTGCCAGCAGTTCCCGCCCCGGGTGGGAGGGGGTAGCTTTCTTT. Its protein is CASSSRPGWEGVAFF.

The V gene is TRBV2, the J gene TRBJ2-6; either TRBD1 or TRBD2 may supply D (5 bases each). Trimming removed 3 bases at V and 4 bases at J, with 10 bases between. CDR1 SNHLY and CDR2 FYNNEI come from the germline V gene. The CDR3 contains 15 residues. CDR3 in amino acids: CASSDWGNGANVLTF. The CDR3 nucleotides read TGTGCCAGCAGTGATTGGGGGAACGGGGCCAACGTCCTGACTTTC.

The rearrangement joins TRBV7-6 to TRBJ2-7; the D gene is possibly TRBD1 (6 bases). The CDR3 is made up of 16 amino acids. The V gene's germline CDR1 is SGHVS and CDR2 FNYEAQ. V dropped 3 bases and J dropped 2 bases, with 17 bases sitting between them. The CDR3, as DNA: TGTGCCAGCAGCTTTTCTGCCGGGACACAACCCTACGAGCAGTACTTC. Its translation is CASSFSAGTQPYEQYF.